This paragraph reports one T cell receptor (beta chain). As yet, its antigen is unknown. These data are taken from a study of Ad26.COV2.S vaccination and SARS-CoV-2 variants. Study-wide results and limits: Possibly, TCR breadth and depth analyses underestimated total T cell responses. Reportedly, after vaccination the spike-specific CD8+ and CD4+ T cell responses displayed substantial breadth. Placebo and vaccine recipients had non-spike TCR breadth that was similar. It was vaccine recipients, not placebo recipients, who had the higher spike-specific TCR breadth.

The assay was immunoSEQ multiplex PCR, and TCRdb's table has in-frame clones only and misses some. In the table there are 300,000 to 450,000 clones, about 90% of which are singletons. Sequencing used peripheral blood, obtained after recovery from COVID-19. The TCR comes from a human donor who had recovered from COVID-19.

The CDR3 DNA reads as TGTGCCAGCAGCTTAGATGTATACAATCAGCCCCAGCATTTT. This gives the protein CASSLDVYNQPQHF. The gene calls are TRBV11-2 and TRBJ1-5; D unresolved. Germline V gene sequence: CDR1 SGHAT, CDR2 FQNNGV. Deletions cut 0 bases from V and 3 bases from J, with 6 bases between. This CDR3 contains 14 residues.